The sequence of this T cell receptor beta chain was determined in a study of blood T cell repertoires in COVID-19. About the study: Acute and convalescent COVID-19 specimens originated in the United States, Italy and Spain. T cells, B-cell-depleted T cells, or PBMCs provided the cDNA or gDNA that served as material.

Original processing notes: It was from reference gene primer amplification that nucleated cell counts were estimated. This table comes from immunoSEQ multiplex PCR, and its TCRdb copy is limited to in-frame clones, with some not included. D and trimming were read from the DNA, whereas the V and J calls and clone size are those reported in that table. The data show under 150,000 clones, around 80% seen once. This CDR3 is 14 amino acids long. Germline CDR1 and CDR2: SGHRS and YFSETQ. V gave up 2 bases and J gave up 5 bases; unmatched junction bases: 3. The specimen was peripheral blood. The chain employs TRBV5-1 and TRBJ2-1; 8 bases line up with TRBD1. This clonotype originated in a man aged 70-80 years with acute or convalescent COVID-19. The CDR3 loop is CASSFQDRDNEQFF. DNA of the CDR3: TGCGCCAGCAGCTTCCAGGACAGGGACAATGAGCAGTTCTTC.